A single sample gave rise to the 24 T cell receptor beta chains below, sequenced in a study of CD8+ T cells in alopecia areata. Sequencing templates came from extracted RNA that was reverse transcribed into cDNA. Only in-frame clones appear in the TCRdb table, and some are missing; sequencing was by immunoSEQ multiplex PCR. The sample lists about 200,000 clones, roughly three fifths occurring once. The sequenced material came from CD8+ T cells sorted from blood. These receptors were collected from a human donor in good health.

This chain links TRBV7-9 with TRBJ2-7, with a tentative D call TRBD2 (6 bases). The CDR3 has 16 amino acids. The germline CDR1 and CDR2 sequences are SEHNR and FQNEAQ (reference sequence). Trimming removed 5 bases at V and 2 bases at J, with 19 bases between. CDR3 protein: CASSPTGSGRTYEQYF. The CDR3 coding sequence is TGTGCCAGCAGCCCAACGGGATCAGGGAGGACCTACGAGCAGTACTTC. The full variable domain, its missing parts supplied by reference TRBV7-9 and TRBJ2-7, is DTGVSQNPRHKITKRGQNVTFRCDPISEHNRLYWYRQTLGQGPEFLTYFQNEAQLEKSRLLSDRFSAERPKGSFSTLEIQRTEQGDSAMYLCASSPTGSGRTYEQYFGPGTRLTVT.

This clone has only a few counts. Other DNA variants within this sample encode the same CDR3. The chain combines TRBV19 with TRBJ1-1; TRBD1 might be the D (5 bases). The CDR3 is 13 amino acids. Germline assignment: CDR1 LNHDA and CDR2 SQIVND (reference sequence). V was shortened by 5 bases and J by 4 bases, with 11 bases between the two germline ends. DNA for the CDR3: TGTGCCAGTAGTCCCCCTGGGGGCACTGAAGCTTTCTTT. Translation gives CASSPPGGTEAFF.

This clone has just a few counts. The chain employs TRBV27 and TRBJ1-1; D is ambiguous. The V end lost 4 bases, the J end lost 6 bases, and 21 bases lay between the germline ends. Germline CDR1 MNHEY, CDR2 SMNVEV (reference sequence). The CDR3 is 16 residues long. The CDR3 is CASSSGSGVGSAEAFF. The CDR3 bases are TGTGCCAGCAGTTCCGGATCGGGAGTTGGGTCCGCTGAAGCTTTCTTT.

Of note for this clone: At one boundary the junction diverges from the germline segment, which might be a read error. V is TRBV5-1 and J is TRBJ2-5; D is uncertain. The germline V gene has CDR1 SGHRS and CDR2 YFSETQ. The CDR3 length is 14 residues. CDR3 DNA sequence: TGTGCCAGCAGCTTGGTAGGAAGGCAAGAGACCCAGTACTTC. It is translated as CASSLVGRQETQYF.

V is TRBV30 and J is TRBJ2-1; TRBD2 is a possible D gene (6 bases). The CDR3 runs 13 residues. CDR1 is GTSNPN and CDR2 is SVGIG in the germline V gene (reference sequence). V shed 8 bases and J shed 7 bases, with 18 bases lying between them. The CDR3 protein is CAGQGLTGNEQFF. CDR3 in DNA: TGTGCCGGACAAGGACTAACGGGGAATGAGCAGTTCTTC.

CDR3 DNA: TGCAGTGCCACAGGGAATCCCCTCGAGCAGTACTTC. It specifies CSATGNPLEQYF. The chain employs TRBV29-1 and TRBJ2-7, with TRBD1 as a possible D gene (6 bases). The CDR3 contains 12 residues. Germline V lookup: CDR1 SQVTM, CDR2 ANQGSEA.

The chain recombines TRBV6-5 with TRBJ2-1, with D possibly matching TRBD2 (6 bases). V lost 6 bases, J lost 8 bases, and 8 bases lay in between. There are 11 residues in the CDR3. Germline assignment: CDR1 MNHEY and CDR2 SVGAGI. The chain's CDR3 is CASRTSYEQFF. Written as DNA, the CDR3 is TGTGCCAGCAGAACTAGCTATGAGCAGTTCTTC.

This chain uses TRBV30 with TRBJ2-2; 9 positions match TRBD1. The germline V gene has CDR1 GTSNPN and CDR2 SVGIG (reference sequence). The junction had 5 bases not matched to a gene; V was cut back by 0 bases and J by 6 bases. CDR3 length: 15 amino acids. CDR3 residues: CAWSVEGQGSGELFF. CDR3 nucleotides: TGTGCCTGGAGTGTAGAGGGACAGGGCTCCGGGGAGCTGTTTTTT. Filled out from reference TRBV30 and TRBJ2-2, the complete variable domain reads SQTIHQWPATLVQPVGSPLSLECTVEGTSNPNLYWYRQAAGRGLQLLFYSVGIGQISSEVPQNLSASRPQDRQFILSSKKLLLSDSGFYLCAWSVEGQGSGELFFGEGSRLTVL.

The genes are TRBV2 and TRBJ1-4, with no clear D. Germline loops: CDR1 SNHLY, CDR2 FYNNEI. Trimming shortened V by 6 bases and J by 8 bases, and 16 bases separated the two germline ends. The CDR3 is 14 amino acids. The CDR3 DNA follows: TGTGCCAGCAGGCCACCGGACCTACCGGAAAAACTGTTTTTT. This gives the protein CASRPPDLPEKLFF. Combining the CDR3 with reference TRBV2 and TRBJ1-4 gives the whole variable domain EPEVTQTPSHQVTQMGQEVILRCVPISNHLYFYWYRQILGQKVEFLVSFYNNEISEKSEIFDDQFSVERPDGSNFTLKIRSTKLEDSAMYFCASRPPDLPEKLFFGSGTQLSVL.

The rearrangement links TRBV4-1 to TRBJ1-5; 7 nucleotides agree with TRBD1. CDR1 is MGHRA, CDR2 YSYEKL, per germline. This CDR3 has 15 amino acids. After removal of 4 bases from V and 9 bases from J, the junction contained 12 bases not matched to a gene. The CDR3 spells CASSPRTGMDGPQHF. DNA of the CDR3: TGCGCCAGCAGCCCACGGACAGGCATGGATGGGCCCCAGCATTTT.

The gene calls are TRBV11-2 and TRBJ1-2; tentatively, D is TRBD1 (6 bases). CDR3 length equals 13 residues. The germline V gene encodes CDR1 SGHAT and CDR2 FQNNGV. The V and J ends lost 8 bases and 2 bases respectively, with 12 bases between them. The CDR3 loop reads CASGRQENYGYTF. CDR3 bases: TGTGCCAGCGGAAGACAGGAAAACTATGGCTACACCTTC.

The rearrangement uses TRBV10-3 and TRBJ1-2; 7 bases match TRBD1. Trimming at V came to 11 bases and at J to 3 bases, leaving 9 bases not matched to a gene. The CDR3 runs 13 residues. From germline, CDR1 is ENHRY and CDR2 SYGVKD. CDR3 residues: CAVQGTFDYGYTF. CDR3 DNA sequence: TGTGCCGTACAGGGGACCTTCGACTATGGCTACACCTTC.

This clone has a handful of counts. The chain uses TRBV13 and TRBJ1-2, with a weak D call TRBD1 (5 bases). Deletions cut 5 bases from V and 4 bases from J, with 11 bases between. The length of the CDR3 is 13 residues. In germline, CDR1 is PRHDT, CDR2 FYEKMQ (reference sequence). The DNA of the CDR3 is TGTGCCAGCAGCCACGGGACCTCCTATGGCTACACCTTC. Residues: CASSHGTSYGYTF.

The chain recombines TRBV19 with TRBJ2-7; tentative D call: TRBD1 (6 bases). Germline CDR1 and CDR2: LNHDA and SQIVND (reference sequence). V shed 5 bases and J shed 2 bases, with 13 bases lying between them. This CDR3 is built from 14 residues. CDR3: CASSPGYRAYEQYF. The CDR3 nucleotides read TGTGCCAGTAGTCCGGGGTACAGGGCCTACGAGCAGTACTTC. The complete variable domain, with remaining parts taken from reference TRBV19 and TRBJ2-7, reads DGGITQSPKYLFRKEGQNVTLSCEQNLNHDAMYWYRQDPGQGLRLIYYSQIVNDFQKGDIAEGYSVSREKKESFPLTVTSAQKNPTAFYLCASSPGYRAYEQYFGPGTRLTVT.

The chain employs TRBV7-9 and TRBJ2-3; 9 bases are shared with TRBD1. This CDR3 is 15 amino acids long. CDR1 and CDR2 (germline): SEHNR, FQNEAQ (reference sequence). Germline trimming cut 3 bases from V and 7 bases from J; bases unmatched to any gene: 8. The CDR3 DNA is TGTGCCAGCAGCTTGAGGGACAGGGAATCAAATACGCAGTATTTT. Amino acid sequence: CASSLRDRESNTQYF.

This clone was counted only a few times. V is TRBV19 and J is TRBJ2-3; D gene unclear. The CDR3 has 13 amino acids. The V end lost 11 bases, the J end lost 10 bases, and 22 bases lay between the germline ends. From germline, CDR1 is LNHDA and CDR2 SQIVND (reference sequence). DNA of the CDR3: TGTGCCTCCTTATCCCCTAGGGTAGGTGCGCAGTATTTT. It codes for CASLSPRVGAQYF.

This rearrangement joins TRBV30 to TRBJ2-7; D might be TRBD1 (6 bases). This CDR3 spans 13 amino acids. Germline values: CDR1 GTSNPN, CDR2 SVGIG (reference sequence). Trimming pared 5 bases from V and 1 base from J, leaving 12 bases between. CDR3 region: CAWAAGASYEQYF. The CDR3 DNA follows: TGTGCCTGGGCGGCAGGGGCTTCCTACGAGCAGTACTTC.

Only a few counts were recorded for this clone. The chain employs TRBV6-5 and TRBJ1-2, with 7 bases identical to TRBD1. Germline lookup yields CDR1 MNHEY and CDR2 SVGAGI. The CDR3 is made up of 15 amino acids. Unmatched junction bases numbered 13, after V lost 6 bases and J lost 6 bases. This CDR3 is CASSLQGGTADGYTF. CDR3 DNA: TGTGCCAGCAGCCTGCAGGGGGGGACCGCGGATGGCTACACCTTC.

The gene calls are TRBV5-1 and TRBJ2-3; 9 bases align to TRBD2. In germline, CDR1 is SGHRS, CDR2 YFSETQ. J was trimmed by 5 bases and V by 4 bases; bases with no gene match: 8. The CDR3 loop spans 15 amino acids. The CDR3 bases are TGCGCCAGCAGCCCGCGGGGGGGCGGTGTAGATACGCAGTATTTT. Encoded protein: CASSPRGGGVDTQYF.

This clone was observed a single time. The V call is TRBV9, the J call TRBJ2-3; D gene ambiguous. Germline loops: CDR1 SGDLS, CDR2 YYNGEE. Between the trimmed V and J ends, which lost 4 bases and 4 bases, there was a span of 16 bases. The CDR3 is 15 amino acids. The CDR3 loop is CASSSPRGVPDTQYF. CDR3 sequence (DNA): TGTGCCAGCAGCTCCCCCCGTGGGGTACCAGATACGCAGTATTTT.

The V call is TRBV29-1, the J call TRBJ2-4, with D unclear. V lost 4 bases to trimming and J lost 0 bases, with 16 bases between them. The CDR3 loop spans 16 amino acids. Germline loops: CDR1 SQVTM, CDR2 ANQGSEA. Here the CDR3 DNA reads TGCAGCGTTGCGCGAGTGGCAGGCTTAGCCAAAAACATTCAGTACTTC. This translates into CSVARVAGLAKNIQYF.

This clone appeared once. The chain combines TRBV5-6 with TRBJ1-2; D is uncertain. Germline V gene lookup returns CDR1 SGHDT and CDR2 YYEEEE. Trimming took off 2 bases at V and 7 bases at J, with 9 bases between the two ends. The CDR3 is 12 residues long. CDR3 DNA: TGTGCCAGCAGCTTAAGACTGAGTGGCTACACCTTC. Translating it yields CASSLRLSGYTF.

This clone was observed a few times. The V and J genes are TRBV14 and TRBJ2-7; no clear D. V lost 1 base and J lost 2, with 0 bases in between. Germline V CDR1 and CDR2: SGHDN, FVKESK. The length of the CDR3 is 11 residues. The CDR3 is CASSQAYEQYF. The CDR3, as DNA: TGTGCCAGCAGCCAAGCCTACGAGCAGTACTTC.

The chain employs TRBV25-1 and TRBJ1-1; D unresolved. The V and J ends lost 2 bases and 4 bases respectively, with 11 bases between them. The length of the CDR3 is 14 residues. Germline CDR1 MGHDK, CDR2 SYGVNS. The CDR3 region is CASSEGGSLTEAFF. The CDR3 region has the DNA TGTGCCAGCAGTGAAGGAGGGTCTCTCACTGAAGCTTTCTTT.